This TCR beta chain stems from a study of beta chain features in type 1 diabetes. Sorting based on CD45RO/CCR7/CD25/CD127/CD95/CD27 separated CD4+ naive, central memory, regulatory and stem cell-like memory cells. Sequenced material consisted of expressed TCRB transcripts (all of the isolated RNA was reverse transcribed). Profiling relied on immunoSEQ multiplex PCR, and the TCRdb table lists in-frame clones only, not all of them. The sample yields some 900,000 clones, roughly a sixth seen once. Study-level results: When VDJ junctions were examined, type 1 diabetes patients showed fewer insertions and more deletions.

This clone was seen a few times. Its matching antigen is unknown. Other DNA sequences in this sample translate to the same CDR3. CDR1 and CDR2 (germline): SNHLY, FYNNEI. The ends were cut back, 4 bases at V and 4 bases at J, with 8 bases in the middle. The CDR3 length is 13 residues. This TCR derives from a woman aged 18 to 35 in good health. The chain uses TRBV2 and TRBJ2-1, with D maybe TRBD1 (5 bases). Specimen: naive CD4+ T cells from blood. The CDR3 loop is CASSGDSYNEQFF. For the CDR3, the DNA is TGTGCCAGCAGTGGCGACAGTTACAATGAGCAGTTCTTC.